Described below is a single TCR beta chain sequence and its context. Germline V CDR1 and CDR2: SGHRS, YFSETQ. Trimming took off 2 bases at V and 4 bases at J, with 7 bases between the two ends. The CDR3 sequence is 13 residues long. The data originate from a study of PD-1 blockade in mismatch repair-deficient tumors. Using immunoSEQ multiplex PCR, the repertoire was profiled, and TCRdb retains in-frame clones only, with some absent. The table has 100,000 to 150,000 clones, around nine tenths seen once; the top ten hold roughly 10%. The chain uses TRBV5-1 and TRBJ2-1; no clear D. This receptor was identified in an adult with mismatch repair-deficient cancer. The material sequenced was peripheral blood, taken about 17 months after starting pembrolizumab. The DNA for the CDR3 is TGCGCCAGCAGCTTTTACAGTTACAATGAGCAGTTCTTC. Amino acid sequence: CASSFYSYNEQFF.